This T cell receptor (beta chain) was profiled in a study of T-cell memory formation after mild COVID-19. Study results and limitations: Largely, contracting CD4+ clones fell within CM and EM, and contracting CD8+ clones within EMRA. The study found balanced CD4/CD8 in clones contracting day 15 to 85 and a CD4+ lean in later expanders.

A 5'RACE reaction primed in the constant segment made cDNA libraries of TCR alpha and TCR beta, and these carried sample barcodes and UMIs. TCRdb processed the 5' RACE reads anew with MiXCR; each CDR3 protein has one entry. The sample has over 55,000 distinct CDR3 sequences, around 9.5% seen once. There are a few counts of this clonotype. The antigen is undetermined. The germline gives CDR1 SGHVS, CDR2 FQNEAQ. CDR3 size: 16 residues. Trimming removed 1 base at V and 3 bases at J, with 16 bases between. The sample taken for sequencing was PBMCs or a T cell subset sorted from them (not recorded which). The TCR sequence derives from a man aged 18 to 29 who had mild COVID-19 (a few samples of this study predate the infection). Cell type and time point are not known. The rearrangement joins TRBV7-8 to TRBJ2-7, with a possible D match to TRBD1 (5 bases). CDR3 sequence reads: CASSLVPESDNYEQYF. DNA of the CDR3: TGTGCCAGCAGCTTAGTCCCCGAGTCGGACAACTACGAGCAGTACTTC.